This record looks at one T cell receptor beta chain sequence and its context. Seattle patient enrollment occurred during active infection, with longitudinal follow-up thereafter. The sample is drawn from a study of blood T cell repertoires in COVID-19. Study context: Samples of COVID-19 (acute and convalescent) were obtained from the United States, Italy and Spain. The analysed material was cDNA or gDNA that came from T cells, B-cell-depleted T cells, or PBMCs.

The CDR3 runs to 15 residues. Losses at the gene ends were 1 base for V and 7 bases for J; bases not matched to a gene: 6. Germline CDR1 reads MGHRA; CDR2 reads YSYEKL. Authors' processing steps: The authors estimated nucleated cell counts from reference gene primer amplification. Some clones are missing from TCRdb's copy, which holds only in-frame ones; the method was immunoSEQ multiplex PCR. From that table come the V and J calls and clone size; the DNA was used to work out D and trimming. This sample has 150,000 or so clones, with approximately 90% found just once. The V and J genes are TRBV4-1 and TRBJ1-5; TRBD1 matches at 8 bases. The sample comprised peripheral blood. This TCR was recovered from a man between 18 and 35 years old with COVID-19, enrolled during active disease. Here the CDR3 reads CASSQVTGVGQPQHF. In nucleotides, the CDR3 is TGCGCCAGCAGCCAAGTGACAGGGGTTGGGCAGCCCCAGCATTTT.